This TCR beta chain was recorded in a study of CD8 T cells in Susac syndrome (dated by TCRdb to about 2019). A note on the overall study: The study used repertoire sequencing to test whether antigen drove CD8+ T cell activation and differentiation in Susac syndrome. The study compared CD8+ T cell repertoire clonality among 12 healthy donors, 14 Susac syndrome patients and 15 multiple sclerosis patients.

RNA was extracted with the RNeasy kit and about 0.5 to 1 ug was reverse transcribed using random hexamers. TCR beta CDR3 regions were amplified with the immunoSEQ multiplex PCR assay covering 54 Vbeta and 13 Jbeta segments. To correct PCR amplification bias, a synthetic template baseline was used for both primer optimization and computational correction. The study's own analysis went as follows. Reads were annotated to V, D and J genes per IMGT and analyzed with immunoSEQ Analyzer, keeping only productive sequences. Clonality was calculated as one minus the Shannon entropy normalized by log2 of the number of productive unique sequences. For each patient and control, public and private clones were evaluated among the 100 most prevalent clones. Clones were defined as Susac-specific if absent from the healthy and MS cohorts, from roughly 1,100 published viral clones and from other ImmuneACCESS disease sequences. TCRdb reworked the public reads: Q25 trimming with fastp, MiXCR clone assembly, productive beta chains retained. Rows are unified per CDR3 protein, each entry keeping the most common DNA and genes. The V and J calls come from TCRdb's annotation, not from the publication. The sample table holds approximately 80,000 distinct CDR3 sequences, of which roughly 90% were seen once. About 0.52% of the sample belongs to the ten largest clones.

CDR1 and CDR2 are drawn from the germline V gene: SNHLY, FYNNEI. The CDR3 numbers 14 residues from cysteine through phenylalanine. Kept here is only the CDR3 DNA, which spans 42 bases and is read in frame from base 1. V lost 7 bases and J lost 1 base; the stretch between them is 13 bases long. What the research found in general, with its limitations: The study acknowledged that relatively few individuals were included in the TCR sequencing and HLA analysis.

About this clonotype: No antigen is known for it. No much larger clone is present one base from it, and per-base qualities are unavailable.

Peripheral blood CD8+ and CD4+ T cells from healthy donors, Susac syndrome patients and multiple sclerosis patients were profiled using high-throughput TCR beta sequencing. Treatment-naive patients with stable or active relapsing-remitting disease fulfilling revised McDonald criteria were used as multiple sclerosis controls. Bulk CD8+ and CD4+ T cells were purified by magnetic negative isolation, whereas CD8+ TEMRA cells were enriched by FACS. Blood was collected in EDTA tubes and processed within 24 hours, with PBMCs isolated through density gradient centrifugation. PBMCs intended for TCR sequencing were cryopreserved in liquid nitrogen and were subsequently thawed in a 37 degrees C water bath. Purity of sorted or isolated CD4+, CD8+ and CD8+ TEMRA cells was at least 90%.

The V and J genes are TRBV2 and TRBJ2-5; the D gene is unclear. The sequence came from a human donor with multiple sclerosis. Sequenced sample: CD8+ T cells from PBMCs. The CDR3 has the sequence CASTEVGFQETQYF. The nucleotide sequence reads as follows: TGTGCCAGCACCGAAGTAGGGTTCCAAGAGACCCAGTACTTC.